These T cell receptor beta chains were read from a single sample in a study of identical twins. MiXCR was run by TCRdb on the 5' RACE reads, yielding one entry per CDR3 protein. The repertoire includes roughly 690,000 distinct CDR3 sequences, roughly 6% of them detected once, and 1.5% to 2% sits in the top ten. The sequenced sample consisted of naive T cells sorted from blood. These receptors were obtained from a man younger than 30 in good health. Both conserved end residues are trimmed from each CDR3. Clone size is stated in some rows and not others, as once, few, many or a class when expanded.

V gene: TRBV6-2/TRBV6-3
J gene: TRBJ2-5
clone size: few
CDR3 protein: ASRDKETQY

V gene: TRBV15
J gene: TRBJ1-5
clone size: many
CDR3 protein: ATSPWGGLSNQPQH

V gene: TRBV10-3
J gene: TRBJ2-2
clone size: NA
CDR3 protein: AISESSGATGELF

V gene: TRBV20-1
J gene: TRBJ1-1
clone size: many
CDR3 protein: SALAGGGSTEAF

V gene: TRBV5-1
J gene: TRBJ2-7
clone size: few
CDR3 protein: ASSSRTIALSSYEQY

V gene: TRBV27
J gene: TRBJ2-3
clone size: many
CDR3 protein: ASSLSRDPKWADTQY

V gene: TRBV5-1
J gene: TRBJ2-7
clone size: NA
CDR3 protein: ASSKPGLAWEQY

V gene: TRBV7-9
J gene: TRBJ2-3
clone size: NA
CDR3 protein: ASSLAGSHTQY

V gene: TRBV11-2
J gene: TRBJ2-2
clone size: few
CDR3 protein: ASSSPSGRVTGELF

V gene: TRBV18
J gene: TRBJ2-1
clone size: few
CDR3 protein: ASSPVMGLAGIRDNEQF

V gene: TRBV7-7
J gene: TRBJ2-7
clone size: few
CDR3 protein: ASSQQVTYEQY

V gene: TRBV5-1
J gene: TRBJ2-5
clone size: NA
CDR3 protein: ASSSYSSGVGETQY

V gene: TRBV29-1
J gene: TRBJ1-2
clone size: many
CDR3 protein: SVDLRDGLYGYT

V gene: TRBV5-1
J gene: TRBJ2-5
clone size: NA
CDR3 protein: ASSFGLAGGTSETQY

V gene: TRBV3-1
J gene: TRBJ2-5
clone size: many
CDR3 protein: ASSQEGRGQAS

V gene: TRBV7-9
J gene: TRBJ2-3
clone size: many
CDR3 protein: ASSLKKGWSTDTQY

V gene: TRBV20-1
J gene: TRBJ2-4
clone size: many
CDR3 protein: SASSLAKNIQY

V gene: TRBV2
J gene: TRBJ2-1
clone size: NA
CDR3 protein: ASSEARGLADYNEQF

V gene: TRBV11-1
J gene: TRBJ2-6
clone size: NA
CDR3 protein: ASSFMRDFRSGANVLT

V gene: TRBV24-1
J gene: TRBJ2-1
clone size: many
CDR3 protein: ATSGSTYNEQF

V gene: TRBV6-1
J gene: TRBJ2-2
clone size: few
CDR3 protein: ATPTGTGELF

V gene: TRBV18
J gene: TRBJ1-6
clone size: few
CDR3 protein: ASSPDREVLSLH

V gene: TRBV5-1
J gene: TRBJ2-3
clone size: many
CDR3 protein: ASSLTGGLTDTQY

V gene: TRBV12-3/TRBV12-4
J gene: TRBJ2-1
clone size: few
CDR3 protein: ASSGSGSSPYNEQF

V gene: TRBV19
J gene: TRBJ2-2
clone size: many
CDR3 protein: ASKVAGAYITGELF

V gene: TRBV9
J gene: TRBJ2-7
clone size: many
CDR3 protein: ASSVASAGYEQY

V gene: TRBV12-3/TRBV12-4
J gene: TRBJ1-1
clone size: few
CDR3 protein: ASAGQGGPEAF

V gene: TRBV12-3/TRBV12-4
J gene: TRBJ2-3
clone size: many
CDR3 protein: ASSFYRVRGGSGTDTQY

V gene: TRBV20-1
J gene: TRBJ2-1
clone size: many
CDR3 protein: SALTSGRSPF

V gene: TRBV7-3
J gene: TRBJ1-1
clone size: NA
CDR3 protein: ASSPRKNTEAF

V gene: TRBV3-1
J gene: TRBJ2-7
clone size: few
CDR3 protein: ASSETHGPGEQY

V gene: TRBV19
J gene: TRBJ2-7
clone size: few
CDR3 protein: ASSMSGTQDYSYEQY

V gene: TRBV3-1
J gene: TRBJ2-1
clone size: NA
CDR3 protein: ASSPPAAKQF

V gene: TRBV20-1
J gene: TRBJ2-3
clone size: NA
CDR3 protein: SALPTRGITDTQY

V gene: TRBV12-3/TRBV12-4
J gene: TRBJ2-7
clone size: many
CDR3 protein: ASSLGGWGTHSYEQY

V gene: TRBV7-9
J gene: TRBJ2-1
clone size: many
CDR3 protein: ASTFRGVKNNEQF

V gene: TRBV5-1
J gene: TRBJ2-1
clone size: many
CDR3 protein: ASSPYSGSLSYNEQF

V gene: TRBV11-3
J gene: TRBJ2-2
clone size: few
CDR3 protein: ASSASGSITGELF

V gene: TRBV4-2
J gene: TRBJ1-5
clone size: few
CDR3 protein: ASSQFAGNQPQH

V gene: TRBV6-5
J gene: TRBJ1-1
clone size: few
CDR3 protein: ASSSRTGYTEAF

V gene: TRBV6-1
J gene: TRBJ1-1
clone size: few
CDR3 protein: ASSVRGPSTEAF

V gene: TRBV28
J gene: TRBJ2-3
clone size: few
CDR3 protein: ASSSGSPTDTQY

V gene: TRBV30
J gene: TRBJ2-2
clone size: few
CDR3 protein: AWTPGAALPTGELF

V gene: TRBV11-1
J gene: TRBJ2-1
clone size: many
CDR3 protein: ASTVGTSGRSEQF